These 5 T cell receptor beta chains originate from one sample sequenced in a study of cytomegalovirus exposure and HLA in healthy donors. Primers included in the PCR were 60 Vbeta and 13 Jbeta primers. Profiled with immunoSEQ multiplex PCR; TCRdb holds only in-frame clones, not every one. The sample data list about 70,000 clones. Sequenced: PBMCs. Receptor source: a female donor in good health and CMV-seropositive.

This chain joins TRBV19 and TRBJ1-1, with 7 bases matching TRBD1. The ends lost 6 bases at V and 0 bases at J; junction bases unmatched: 1. CDR1 LNHDA and CDR2 SQIVND come from the germline V gene (reference sequence). This CDR3 is 13 amino acids long. CDR3 DNA: TGTGCCAGTAGGACAGGGATGAACACTGAAGCTTTCTTT. Translation: CASRTGMNTEAFF.

The V gene is TRBV6-5, the J gene TRBJ1-2; 7 positions match TRBD1. Germline-derived CDR1 and CDR2 are MNHEY and SVGAGI. After removal of 11 bases from V and 13 bases from J, the junction contained 16 bases not matched to a gene. The CDR3 loop spans 12 amino acids. CDR3 residues: CAAGRDRLSPTF. The DNA of the CDR3 is TGTGCCGCGGGCCGGGACAGACTTTCTCCCACCTTC.

V gene TRBV10-3 combines with J gene TRBJ2-5; possibly TRBD2 for D (6 bases). Germline CDR1 is ENHRY and CDR2 is SYGVKD. Trimming stripped 0 bases from V and 2 bases from J, with 16 bases between. The CDR3 runs 17 residues. The CDR3 loop reads CAISESGGSFPQETQYF. CDR3 coding DNA: TGTGCCATCAGTGAGTCTGGGGGGTCTTTCCCACAAGAGACCCAGTACTTC.

V usage is TRBV7-2 and J usage is TRBJ1-1, with a tentative D call TRBD1 (6 bases). CDR3 length: 15 residues. In germline, CDR1 is SGHTA, CDR2 FQGNSA. Trimming pared 4 bases from V and 0 bases from J, leaving 12 bases between. CDR3 sequence reads: CASSSQTGMNTEAFF. For the CDR3, the DNA is TGTGCCAGCAGCTCACAGACAGGAATGAACACTGAAGCTTTCTTT.

V usage is TRBV18 and J usage is TRBJ2-7; weak D call: TRBD2 (5 bases). The CDR3 sequence is 13 residues long. The germline V and J ends were trimmed by 3 bases and 6 bases, with 12 bases remaining between them. Germline V lookup: CDR1 KGHSH, CDR2 LQKENI. The chain's CDR3 is CASSPGVAGEQYF. CDR3 sequence (DNA): TGTGCCAGCTCACCCGGGGTAGCCGGCGAGCAGTACTTC.